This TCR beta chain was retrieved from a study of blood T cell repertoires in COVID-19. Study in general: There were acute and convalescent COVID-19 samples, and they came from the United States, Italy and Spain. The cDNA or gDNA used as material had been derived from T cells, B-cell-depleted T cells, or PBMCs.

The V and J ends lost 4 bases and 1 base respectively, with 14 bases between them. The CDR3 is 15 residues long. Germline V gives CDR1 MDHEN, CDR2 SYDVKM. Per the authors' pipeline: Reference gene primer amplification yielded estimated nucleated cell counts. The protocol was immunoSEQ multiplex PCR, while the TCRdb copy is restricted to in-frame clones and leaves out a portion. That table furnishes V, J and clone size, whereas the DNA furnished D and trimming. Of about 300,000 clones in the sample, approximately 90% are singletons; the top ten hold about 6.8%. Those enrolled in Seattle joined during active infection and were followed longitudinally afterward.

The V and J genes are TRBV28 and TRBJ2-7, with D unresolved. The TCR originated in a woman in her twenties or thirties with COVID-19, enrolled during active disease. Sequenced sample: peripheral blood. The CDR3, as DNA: TGTGCCAGCAGTTCCCCTTTCGAGGCGTCCTACGAGCAGTACTTC. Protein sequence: CASSSPFEASYEQYF.